This T cell receptor beta chain was recorded in a study of blood T cells in healthy people across ages. Study-wide results and limits: Among long-lived donors, naive CD4+ cells were more numerous and diversity higher than in aged donors. Estimates of total diversity, which came from one million sequenced T cells, were considered to be underestimates.

Looked up from germline, CDR1 is MNHNS and CDR2 is SASEGT. This CDR3 region has 14 residues. V dropped 3 bases and J dropped 9 bases, with 14 bases sitting between them. On this clonotype: The antigen is unknown.

The use of a sample-barcoded 5' primer and a J-beta primer mix characterized a second PCR of roughly 7 to 12 cycles. From the 5' RACE reads, TCRdb called clonotypes with MiXCR, one entry per CDR3 protein. The sample lists about 510,000 distinct CDR3 sequences; about 28% were seen once. These data also formed part of another study, on T cells of mothers and their children. Per that study: Donation was provided by three healthy Caucasian mothers along with their six children. The entire RNA extract went into cDNA synthesis at about 1.5 ug per 15 ul.

The clonotype originates from a boy under 10 years old in good health. The J gene is TRBJ2-2, the V gene TRBV6-1; D is perhaps TRBD1 (6 bases). The specimen sequenced was blood. CDR3 in amino acids: CASSETGAGRELFF. For the CDR3, the DNA is TGTGCCAGCAGTGAGACAGGCGCCGGTCGGGAGCTGTTTTTT.